Sequencing of this T cell receptor beta chain was carried out in a study of cytomegalovirus exposure and HLA in healthy donors. Study-wide results and caveats: The presence/absence work took it that sequencing depth was about the same across donors. Many donors carried some public TCRs, although rarity characterized most TCR sequences.

Germline CDR1 and CDR2: SNHLY and FYNNEI. The ends lost 7 bases at V and 3 bases at J; junction bases unmatched: 7. The length of the CDR3 is 14 residues. PCR involved 60 Vbeta and 13 Jbeta primers. Clones were read by immunoSEQ multiplex PCR, and TCRdb kept only the in-frame ones, dropping some. Recorded here are some 80,000 clones; the top ten clones represent about an eighth. A word on this clone: Its cognate antigen is unknown.

The sequenced sample consisted of PBMCs. The chain carries TRBV2 and TRBJ1-2; 8 positions match TRBD1. The sequence derives from a man in his fifties in good health and CMV-seropositive. This CDR3 is CASTYRGRDYGYTF. DNA for the CDR3: TGTGCCAGCACCTACAGGGGGAGGGACTATGGCTACACCTTC.